These 30 T cell receptor beta chains were sequenced from one sample in a study of OX40 agonist ivuxolimab in advanced cancers. Produced via immunoSEQ multiplex PCR; TCRdb's table is partial and in-frame only. The sample has about 69,000 clones; 75% to 90% are singletons. The specimen was CD4+ or CD8+ T cells sorted from blood, collected in a trial of the OX40 agonist ivuxolimab. All receptors derive from an adult with an advanced solid tumor such as melanoma, head and neck, liver or kidney cancer.

J is TRBJ2-7 and V is TRBV5-4, with 12 bases fitting TRBD1. With 4 bases clipped from V and 3 bases from J, the junction kept 11 bases outside the gene matches. Germline V gene sequence: CDR1 SGHNT, CDR2 YYREEE (reference sequence). The CDR3 spans 17 residues. CDR3 coding DNA: TGTGCCAGCAGCCTTGAGACCGGGACAGGGGGCTTCTACGAGCAGTACTTC. Amino acid sequence: CASSLETGTGGFYEQYF.

V and J are TRBV7-6 and TRBJ1-5; unclear D gene. Germline V gene lookup returns CDR1 SGHVS and CDR2 FNYEAQ. This CDR3 comprises 15 residues. Trimming cost V 1 base and J 7 bases, with 14 bases left between them. In nucleotides, the CDR3 is TGTGCCAGCAGCTTAGGGGTTTCCGGCGGCCAGCCCCAGCATTTT. Its protein is CASSLGVSGGQPQHF.

V is TRBV27 and J is TRBJ2-3, with 8 bases fitting TRBD2. The CDR3 has 15 amino acids. The germline V gene has CDR1 MNHEY and CDR2 SMNVEV (reference sequence). Unmatched junction bases numbered 7, after V lost 3 bases and J lost 5 bases. This CDR3 is CASSFGGGPGDTQYF. As DNA, the CDR3 is TGTGCCAGCAGTTTCGGCGGGGGGCCGGGAGATACGCAGTATTTT.

Only one count was recorded for this clone. V usage is TRBV4-1 and J usage is TRBJ2-3; weak D call: TRBD2 (5 bases). Germline lookup yields CDR1 MGHRA and CDR2 YSYEKL. This CDR3 region has 14 residues. V was trimmed by 2 bases and J by 0 bases, leaving 6 bases between them. The CDR3 reads CASSQTGSTDTQYF. The DNA for the CDR3 is TGCGCCAGCAGCCAAACGGGGAGCACAGATACGCAGTATTTT.

This chain connects TRBV6-1 to TRBJ1-2, with 7 bases fitting TRBD1. The trim removed 0 bases at V and 4 bases at J, leaving 5 bases unmatched. Germline V gene data show CDR1 as MNHNS and CDR2 as SASEGT. This CDR3 comprises 15 residues. The DNA of the CDR3 is TGTGCCAGCAGTGAAGCAGACAGGGCGGGCTATGGCTACACCTTC. It codes for CASSEADRAGYGYTF.

The chain has TRBV7-8 and TRBJ2-2; D is unresolved. The CDR3 has 15 residues. CDR1 and CDR2 (germline): SGHVS, FQNEAQ. V was pared by 1 base and J by 0 bases, with 6 bases between. CDR3 sequence reads: CASSLDNSNTGELFF. In DNA, the CDR3 is TGTGCCAGCAGCTTAGACAACTCGAACACCGGGGAGCTGTTTTTT.

This clone was picked up a small number of times. The J gene is TRBJ1-3, the V gene TRBV28; 10 bases match TRBD1. V lost 6 bases and J lost 4; bases outside the gene matches: 12. In germline, CDR1 is MDHEN, CDR2 SYDVKM. The CDR3 totals 17 residues. CDR3 region: CASSSPLGQGSGNTIYF. The DNA for the CDR3 is TGTGCCAGCAGCTCCCCCCTGGGACAGGGGTCAGGAAACACCATATATTTT.

This clone has a single count. The CDR3 DNA follows: TGCGCCAGCAGCTTGGCCCCTAGCGGGGGATCAGATGAGCAGTTCTTC. Its translation is CASSLAPSGGSDEQFF. The V and J genes are TRBV5-1 and TRBJ2-1; 10 bases are a match to TRBD2. The V and J ends lost 0 bases and 8 bases, in that order; junction bases with no gene match: 8. Germline CDR1 SGHRS, CDR2 YFSETQ. The CDR3 contains 16 residues.

The V gene is TRBV11-2, the J gene TRBJ2-1, with D maybe TRBD1 (6 bases). Germline-derived CDR1 and CDR2 are SGHAT and FQNNGV. This CDR3 contains 15 residues. Trimming took off 3 bases at V and 1 base at J, with 10 bases between the two ends. CDR3 loop: CASSFPTGSYNEQFF. CDR3 nucleotide sequence: TGTGCCAGCAGCTTCCCAACAGGGTCCTACAATGAGCAGTTCTTC.

The chain is built from TRBV11-3 and TRBJ2-7; D is perhaps TRBD1 (5 bases). This CDR3 is 14 amino acids long. V lost 1 base, J lost 1 base, and 8 bases lay in between. From germline, CDR1 is SGHNT and CDR2 YENEEA. CDR3 in DNA: TGTGCCAGCAGCTTAGCAGGGTTGTCCTACGAGCAGTACTTC. It is translated as CASSLAGLSYEQYF. The variable domain in full, completed from reference TRBV11-3 and TRBJ2-7, reads EAGVVQSPRYKIIEKKQPVAFWCNPISGHNTLYWYLQNLGQGPELLIRYENEEAVDDSQLPKDRFSAERLKGVDSTLKIQPAELGDSAVYLCASSLAGLSYEQYFGPGTRLTVT.

V usage is TRBV19 and J usage is TRBJ2-3, with 8 bases identical to TRBD1. J was trimmed by 0 bases and V by 3 bases; bases with no gene match: 5. The CDR3 is made up of 16 amino acids. The germline CDR1 and CDR2 sequences are LNHDA and SQIVND (reference sequence). The CDR3 loop reads CASSMGQASSTDTQYF. CDR3 sequence (DNA): TGTGCCAGTAGTATGGGACAGGCCTCTAGCACAGATACGCAGTATTTT.

The rearrangement joins TRBV4-3 to TRBJ2-5, with 7 positions matching TRBD2. The CDR3 has 15 amino acids. CDR1 and CDR2 from the germline V gene are LGHNA and YSLEER. V trimming: 2 bases; J trimming: 2 bases; junction bases outside the gene matches: 5. CDR3 in amino acids: CASSQNPAGQETQYF. The CDR3 DNA follows: TGCGCCAGCAGCCAAAATCCAGCGGGGCAAGAGACCCAGTACTTC.

This chain joins TRBV5-1 and TRBJ1-1; D gene ambiguous. The CDR3 loop spans 14 amino acids. The germline CDR1 and CDR2 sequences are SGHRS and YFSETQ. Trimming stripped 3 bases from V and 5 bases from J, with 14 bases between. The CDR3 region is CASSSGSSKTEAFF. The CDR3 DNA reads as TGCGCCAGCAGCTCCGGCAGCTCAAAGACTGAAGCTTTCTTT. The complete variable domain, with remaining parts taken from reference TRBV5-1 and TRBJ1-1, reads KAGVTQTPRYLIKTRGQQVTLSCSPISGHRSVSWYQQTPGQGLQFLFEYFSETQRNKGNFPGRFSGRQFSNSRSEMNVSTLELGDSALYLCASSSGSSKTEAFFGQGTRLTVV.

This rearrangement joins TRBV4-3 to TRBJ1-2, with 7 bases aligning to TRBD1. CDR3 length: 12 amino acids. Per the germline V gene, CDR1 is LGHNA and CDR2 is YSLEER. J was trimmed by 8 bases and V by 4 bases; bases with no gene match: 4. The CDR3 nucleotides are TGCGCCAGCAGCCTGACAGGGAGCGGCTACACCTTC. Translated, it gives CASSLTGSGYTF.

The gene calls are TRBV18 and TRBJ2-1; 9 nucleotides line up with TRBD2. The V segment lost 5 bases and the J segment 1 base; nucleotides outside the gene matches: 3. This CDR3 has 15 amino acids. Germline assignment: CDR1 KGHSH and CDR2 LQKENI. Here the CDR3 reads CASSTLAGSYNEQFF. Here the CDR3 DNA reads TGTGCCAGCTCAACCCTAGCGGGGTCCTACAATGAGCAGTTCTTC.

This chain uses TRBV10-3 with TRBJ1-2; 10 bases are shared with TRBD1. The CDR3 runs 14 residues. Germline V gene data show CDR1 as ENHRY and CDR2 as SYGVKD. V gave up 7 bases and J gave up 4 bases; unmatched junction bases: 6. The CDR3 loop reads CAIKGTGDSYGYTF. The CDR3 DNA sequence: TGTGCCATCAAAGGGACAGGGGATAGCTATGGCTACACCTTC.

The genes are TRBV15 and TRBJ1-1; D not resolved. The CDR3 contains 15 residues. Trimming pared 2 bases from V and 2 bases from J, leaving 12 bases between. CDR1 is LNHNV and CDR2 is YYDKDF in the germline V gene (reference sequence). CDR3 amino acids: CATSRPRTSNTEAFF. The CDR3 nucleotides are TGTGCCACCAGCAGACCCAGGACCTCAAACACTGAAGCTTTCTTT.

J is TRBJ1-1 and V is TRBV19, with no clear D. This CDR3 has 13 amino acids. Per the germline V gene, CDR1 is LNHDA and CDR2 is SQIVND (reference sequence). V shed 4 bases and J shed 0 bases, with 6 bases lying between them. CDR3 DNA sequence: TGTGCCAGTAGTAAAGTCCTGAACACTGAAGCTTTCTTT. Translated: CASSKVLNTEAFF.

For the CDR3, the DNA is TGTGCCAGCAGCCAAAGAGGGGATTTCAGGGGCGGGGACACTGAAGCTTTCTTT. Translation gives CASSQRGDFRGGDTEAFF. The genes are TRBV4-2 and TRBJ1-1; D perhaps matches TRBD1 (6 bases). Germline CDR1 reads LGHNA; CDR2 reads YNFKEQ. With 2 bases removed from V and 3 bases from J, the gap between germline ends came to 22 bases. CDR3 length: 18 residues.

The rearrangement uses TRBV7-9 and TRBJ2-1, with 11 positions matching TRBD2. V dropped 3 bases and J dropped 5; count of bases not matched to a gene: 3. From germline, CDR1 is SEHNR and CDR2 FQNEAQ (reference sequence). CDR3 length: 15 residues. The CDR3 DNA follows: TGTGCCAGCAGCTTTCTAGCGGGAGGAAACAATGAGCAGTTCTTC. Its translation: CASSFLAGGNNEQFF.

This CDR3 reads CASRIQGRGYTF. CDR3 DNA: TGTGCCAGCAGAATACAGGGGCGAGGCTACACCTTC. The genes are TRBV6-5 and TRBJ1-2; 7 bases are a match to TRBD1. The germline V gene encodes CDR1 MNHEY and CDR2 SVGAGI. Trimming removed 6 bases from V and 8 bases from J; junction bases left unmatched: 6. This CDR3 has 12 amino acids.

The chain couples TRBV6-1 to TRBJ1-3; D gene uncertain. V shed 1 base and J shed 5 bases, with 12 bases lying between them. There are 15 residues in the CDR3. Germline CDR1 MNHNS, CDR2 SASEGT. DNA of the CDR3: TGTGCCAGCAGTGAAGGCTGGGCGCTCCGAAACACCATATATTTT. Protein sequence: CASSEGWALRNTIYF.

V usage is TRBV18 and J usage is TRBJ1-1; a weak D match, TRBD1 (6 bases). The CDR3 runs 14 residues. Deletions cut 1 base from V and 3 bases from J, with 9 bases between. Germline CDR1 and CDR2: KGHSH and LQKENI. The DNA for the CDR3 is TGTGCCAGCTCACCACAGGGGGGTTACACTGAAGCTTTCTTT. Protein sequence: CASSPQGGYTEAFF.

The rearrangement joins TRBV28 to TRBJ2-1; D call uncertain. The germline V gene has CDR1 MDHEN and CDR2 SYDVKM. The germline V and J ends were trimmed by 2 bases and 7 bases, with 15 bases remaining between them. This CDR3 region has 15 residues. The CDR3 DNA reads TGTGCCAGCAGTTTACCCAATTTCGTAGTGAATGAGCAGTTCTTC. Protein sequence: CASSLPNFVVNEQFF.

This clone came up a few times. V and J are TRBV10-2 and TRBJ2-1, with 9 bases fitting TRBD1. V lost 6 bases, J lost 8 bases, and 11 bases stayed unmatched. Germline-derived CDR1 and CDR2 are WSHSY and SAAADI. The CDR3 spans 15 residues. Here the CDR3 DNA reads TGCGCCAGCAGAAACGACAGGGGGAAATCCGATGAGCAGTTCTTC. Encoded protein: CASRNDRGKSDEQFF.

The rearrangement uses TRBV7-3 and TRBJ1-2; D remains ambiguous. Trimming cost V 0 bases and J 5 bases, with 13 bases left between them. Germline V lookup: CDR1 SGHTA, CDR2 FQGTGA. The CDR3 is made up of 15 amino acids. CDR3 residues: CASSLTPAGNYGYTF. CDR3 nucleotide sequence: TGTGCCAGCAGCTTAACCCCGGCGGGGAATTATGGCTACACCTTC.

In DNA form, the CDR3 reads TGTGCCAGTAGTATCCAGGGACGTGAGCAGTTCTTC. This gives the protein CASSIQGREQFF. V usage is TRBV19 and J usage is TRBJ2-1, with D perhaps being TRBD1 or TRBD2 (5 bases each). The CDR3 is 12 residues long. Germline V gene data show CDR1 as LNHDA and CDR2 as SQIVND (reference sequence). V gave up 3 bases and J gave up 9 bases, with 9 bases separating them.

The rearrangement uses TRBV27 and TRBJ1-1; TRBD1 matches 9 bases. The CDR3 has 18 residues. In germline, CDR1 is MNHEY, CDR2 SMNVEV (reference sequence). Trimming cost V 5 bases and J 4 bases; bases outside gene matches: 17. The CDR3 loop is CASSPRLPGQGMSTEAFF. The DNA for the CDR3 is TGTGCCAGCAGTCCGAGGCTGCCGGGACAGGGTATGAGCACTGAAGCTTTCTTT.

This chain joins TRBV19 and TRBJ1-2; no definite D call. CDR1 and CDR2 (germline): LNHDA, SQIVND (reference sequence). Trimming removed 3 bases from V and 8 bases from J, with 13 bases in between. The CDR3 consists of 13 residues. CDR3 bases: TGTGCCAGTAGTATGAGGACGCCGGAGGGCTACACCTTC. This translates into CASSMRTPEGYTF.

V usage is TRBV10-3 and J usage is TRBJ2-7; 9 bases align to TRBD1. Looked up from germline, CDR1 is ENHRY and CDR2 is SYGVKD. The CDR3 sequence is 15 residues long. After removal of 5 bases from V and 3 bases from J, the junction contained 8 bases not matched to a gene. CDR3 DNA: TGTGCCATCAGTTCTAATACAGGGGGCGGCTACGAGCAGTACTTC. Translated, it gives CAISSNTGGGYEQYF.